This TCR beta chain was documented in a study of molecular identifiers for immune sequencing clone quantification. Study-wide findings and caveats: Highly expanded clone sizes could be underestimated by identical TCR molecules sharing a barcode.

Methods described previously, with TCR primers listed, were used for bulk TCR libraries. TCRdb analysed the PCR reads with MiXCR anew, one entry per CDR3 protein. The sample shows 80,000 to 130,000 distinct CDR3 sequences, 35% to 40% of them seen only once. The germline V and J ends were trimmed by 3 bases and 2 bases, with 22 bases remaining between them. CDR1 is LGHNA and CDR2 is YSLEER in the germline V gene. This CDR3 region has 18 residues. This clonotype was detected ten times or more. Its antigen is unknown. Material: naive CD8+ T cells from blood, with Jurkat cell RNA spiked in. The subset denotes: FACS-sorted CD8+CD4-CCR7+CD45RA+ naive T cells. The clonotype was recovered from a human donor in good health. Some libraries in this study had Jurkat cell RNA spiked in. The genes are TRBV4-3 and TRBJ1-1, with D unclear. The CDR3 nucleotides read TGCGCCAGCAGCCATCCTACATCCGTGGGAGGAGTTAACACTGAAGCTTTCTTT. Translating it yields CASSHPTSVGGVNTEAFF.